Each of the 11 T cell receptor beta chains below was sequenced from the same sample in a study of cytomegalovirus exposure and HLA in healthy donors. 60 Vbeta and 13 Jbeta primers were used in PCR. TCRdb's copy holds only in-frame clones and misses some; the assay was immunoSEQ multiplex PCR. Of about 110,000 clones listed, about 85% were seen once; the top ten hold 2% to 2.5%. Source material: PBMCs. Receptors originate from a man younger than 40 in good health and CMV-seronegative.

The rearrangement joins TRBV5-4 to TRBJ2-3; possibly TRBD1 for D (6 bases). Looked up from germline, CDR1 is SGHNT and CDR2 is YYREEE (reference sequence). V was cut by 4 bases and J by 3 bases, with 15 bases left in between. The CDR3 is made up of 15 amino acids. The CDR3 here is CASSPKGGRTDTQYF. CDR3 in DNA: TGTGCCAGCAGCCCCAAAGGGGGTAGGACAGATACGCAGTATTTT.

CDR3 loop: CASTPGAGVQPQHF. In DNA form, the CDR3 reads TGTGCCAGTACCCCCGGTGCAGGGGTCCAGCCCCAGCATTTT. The gene calls are TRBV19 and TRBJ1-5; tentative D call: TRBD1 (6 bases). V lost 7 bases to trimming and J lost 7 bases, with 17 bases between them. The CDR3 has 14 amino acids. CDR1 and CDR2 from the germline V gene are LNHDA and SQIVND (reference sequence).

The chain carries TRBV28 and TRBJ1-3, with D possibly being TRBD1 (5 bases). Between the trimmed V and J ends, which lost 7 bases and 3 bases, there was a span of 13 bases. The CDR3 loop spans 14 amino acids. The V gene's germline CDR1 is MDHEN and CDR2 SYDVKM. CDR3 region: CASTLGGDGNTIYF. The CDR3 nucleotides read TGTGCCAGCACCTTAGGAGGGGATGGAAACACCATATATTTT.

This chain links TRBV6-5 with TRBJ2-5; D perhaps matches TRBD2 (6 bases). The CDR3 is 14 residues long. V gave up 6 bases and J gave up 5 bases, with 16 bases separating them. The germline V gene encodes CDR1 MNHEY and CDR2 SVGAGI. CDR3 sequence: CASRERTGGETQYF. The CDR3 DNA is TGTGCCAGCAGGGAACGGACTGGGGGGGAGACCCAGTACTTC.

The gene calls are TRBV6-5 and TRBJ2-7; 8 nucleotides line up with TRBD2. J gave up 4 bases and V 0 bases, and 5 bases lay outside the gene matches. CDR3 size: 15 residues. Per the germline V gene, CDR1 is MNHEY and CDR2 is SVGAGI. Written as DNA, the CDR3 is TGTGCCAGCAGTTACTCGGTGGCGGGAGGTTACGAGCAGTACTTC. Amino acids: CASSYSVAGGYEQYF.

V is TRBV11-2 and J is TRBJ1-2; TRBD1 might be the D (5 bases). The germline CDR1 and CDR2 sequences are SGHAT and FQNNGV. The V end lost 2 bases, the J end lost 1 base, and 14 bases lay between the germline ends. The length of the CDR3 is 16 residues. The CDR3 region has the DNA TGTGCCAGCAGCTTAAGTCCTGGGGGAGGTAACTATGGCTACACCTTC. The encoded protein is CASSLSPGGGNYGYTF.

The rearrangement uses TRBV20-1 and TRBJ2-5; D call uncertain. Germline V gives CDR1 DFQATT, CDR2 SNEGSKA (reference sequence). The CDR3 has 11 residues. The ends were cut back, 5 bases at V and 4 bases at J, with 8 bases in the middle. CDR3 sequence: CSAGPGETQYF. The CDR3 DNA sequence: TGCAGTGCTGGTCCGGGAGAGACCCAGTACTTC.

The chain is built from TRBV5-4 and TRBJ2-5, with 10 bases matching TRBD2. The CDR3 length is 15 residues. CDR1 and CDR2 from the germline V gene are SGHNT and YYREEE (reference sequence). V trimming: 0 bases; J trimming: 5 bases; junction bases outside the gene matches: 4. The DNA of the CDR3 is TGTGCCAGCAGCTTGGGTCCTAGCGGGAGTGAGACCCAGTACTTC. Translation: CASSLGPSGSETQYF. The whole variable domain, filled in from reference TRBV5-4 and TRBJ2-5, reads ETGVTQSPTHLIKTRGQQVTLRCSSQSGHNTVSWYQQALGQGPQFIFQYYREEENGRGNFPPRFSGLQFPNYSSELNVNALELDDSALYLCASSLGPSGSETQYFGPGTRLLVL.

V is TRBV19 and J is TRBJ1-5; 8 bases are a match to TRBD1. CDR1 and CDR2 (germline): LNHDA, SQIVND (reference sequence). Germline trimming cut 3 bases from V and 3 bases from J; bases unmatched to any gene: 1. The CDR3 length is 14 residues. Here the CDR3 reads CASSMDRDNQPQHF. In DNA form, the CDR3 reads TGTGCCAGTAGTATGGACAGGGACAATCAGCCCCAGCATTTT.

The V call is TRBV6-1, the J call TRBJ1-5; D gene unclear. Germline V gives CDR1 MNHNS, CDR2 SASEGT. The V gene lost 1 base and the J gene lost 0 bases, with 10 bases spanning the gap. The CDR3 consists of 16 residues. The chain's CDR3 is CASSEVPGSSNQPQHF. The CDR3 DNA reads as TGTGCCAGCAGTGAAGTGCCCGGGAGTAGCAATCAGCCCCAGCATTTT.

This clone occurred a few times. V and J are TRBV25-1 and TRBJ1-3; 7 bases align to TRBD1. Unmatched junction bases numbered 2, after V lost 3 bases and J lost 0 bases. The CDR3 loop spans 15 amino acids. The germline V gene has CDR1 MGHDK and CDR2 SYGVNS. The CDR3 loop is CASSETGLSGNTIYF. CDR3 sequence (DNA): TGTGCCAGCAGTGAGACAGGGCTCTCTGGAAACACCATATATTTT.